Listed here are 14 T cell receptor beta chains from one sample, sequenced in a study of T cells in Graves' hyperthyroidism and ophthalmopathy. TCR beta CDR3 regions were amplified from RNA. The primer set for the first-round RT-PCR of the TCR CDR3 was HTBI. MiXCR was run by TCRdb on the multiplex PCR reads, yielding one entry per CDR3 protein. The repertoire holds more than 500,000 distinct CDR3 sequences, with 46% as singletons. The sequenced sample consisted of peripheral blood or thyroid tissue (not recorded which). These receptors were obtained from an adult woman with Graves' disease, either hyperthyroidism or ophthalmopathy (not recorded which).

The V and J genes are TRBV13 and TRBJ2-3; the D is unclear. V was trimmed by 6 bases and J by 1 base, leaving 11 bases between them. This CDR3 contains 14 residues. CDR1 PRHDT and CDR2 FYEKMQ come from the germline V gene (reference sequence). The chain's CDR3 is CASRLQPGTDTQYF. The CDR3 DNA is TGTGCCAGCAGATTACAGCCTGGCACAGATACGCAGTATTTT.

V is TRBV24-1 and J is TRBJ1-5; D uncertain. The V end lost 12 bases, the J end lost 7 bases, and 15 bases lay between the germline ends. Germline V gene data show CDR1 as KGHDR and CDR2 as SFDVKD. The CDR3 totals 12 residues. The CDR3: CAPGRVWQPQHF. The CDR3 coding sequence is TGTGCCCCTGGGCGGGTTTGGCAGCCCCAGCATTTT.

The sample holds many counts of this clonotype. The chain is built from TRBV7-2 and TRBJ2-5, with D unresolved. The CDR3 consists of 12 residues. Germline V lookup: CDR1 SGHTA, CDR2 FQGNSA. Trimming took off 3 bases at V and 5 bases at J, with 7 bases between the two ends. The CDR3 sequence: CASSLRGETQYF. The CDR3 DNA reads as TGTGCCAGCAGCTTGCGTGGGGAGACCCAGTACTTC.

The CDR3 sequence is CSARGAGGTEETQYF. CDR3 in DNA: TGCAGTGCTAGGGGGGCAGGGGGGACTGAAGAGACCCAGTACTTC. This chain connects TRBV20-1 to TRBJ2-5; TRBD1 might be the D (7 bases). CDR1 and CDR2 (germline): DFQATT, SNEGSKA (reference sequence). Trimming pared 3 bases from V and 3 bases from J, leaving 17 bases between. The CDR3 has 15 residues.

V usage is TRBV10-3 and J usage is TRBJ2-6; 10 bases are shared with TRBD1. V lost 6 bases, J lost 2 bases, and 4 bases stayed unmatched. CDR1 is ENHRY, CDR2 SYGVKD, per germline. The CDR3 runs to 16 residues. The CDR3 sequence is CAIRVDRGTGANVLTF. As DNA, the CDR3 is TGTGCCATCAGGGTGGACAGGGGGACTGGGGCCAACGTCCTGACTTTC.

This clonotype was seen only a few times. The rearrangement joins TRBV12-3 or TRBV12-4 to TRBJ1-1, with D perhaps TRBD1 (6 bases). CDR3 length: 13 amino acids. V lost 3 bases, J lost 6 bases, and 11 bases lay in between. The CDR3 loop is CASSLGGSSEAFF. The CDR3, as DNA: TGTGCCAGCAGTTTGGGGGGCAGTTCTGAAGCTTTCTTT.

The sample holds many counts of this clonotype. The rearrangement uses TRBV5-1 and TRBJ2-5; no firm D call. Trimming shortened V by 0 bases and J by 3 bases, and 6 bases separated the two germline ends. In germline, CDR1 is SGHRS, CDR2 YFSETQ. This CDR3 contains 13 residues. CDR3 coding DNA: TGCGCCAGCAGCTTGGTTGTGGAAGAGACCCAGTACTTC. It yields the protein CASSLVVEETQYF.

The CDR3 region has the DNA TGTGCCAGCAGCGAGGGCGGGACCCAGTACTTC. Its translation: CASSEGGTQYF. This sequence joins TRBV7-8 and TRBJ2-5; TRBD2 is a possible D gene (5 bases). The V and J ends lost 5 bases and 7 bases respectively, with 8 bases between them. The germline V gene encodes CDR1 SGHVS and CDR2 FQNEAQ. The CDR3 has 11 amino acids.

The chain combines TRBV6-2 or TRBV6-3 with TRBJ2-7; 8 nucleotides match TRBD1. V lost 2 bases and J lost 3; bases outside the gene matches: 6. CDR1 and CDR2 from the germline V gene are MNHEY and SVGEGT. The CDR3 extends over 15 amino acids. As DNA, the CDR3 is TGTGCCAGCAGTTACCTTGGACAGGGCCTCTACGAGCAGTACTTC. This translates into CASSYLGQGLYEQYF.

Worth noting for this clonotype: A read error is possible here, since a much larger clone lies one base away. V is TRBV10-3 and J is TRBJ1-4, with 10 bases aligning to TRBD1. V lost 5 bases to trimming and J lost 8 bases; unmatched junction nucleotides: 8. There are 15 residues in the CDR3. Germline values: CDR1 ENHRY, CDR2 SYGVKD. The CDR3, as DNA: TGTGCCATCAGTTACCAGGGACAGGGGCGAGAAAAACTGTTTTTT. Translation gives CAISYQGQGREKLFF.

This clonotype was counted only a few times. A read error may be the cause here, since a much bigger clone is one base away. The chain combines TRBV6-1 with TRBJ1-4; D not resolved. Germline CDR1 reads MNHNS; CDR2 reads SASEGT. Trimming took off 6 bases at V and 5 bases at J, with 7 bases between the two ends. This CDR3 spans 12 amino acids. In DNA, the CDR3 is TGTGCCAGCAGGAGGCGCAATGAAAAACTGTTTTTT. Residues: CASRRRNEKLFF.

The gene calls are TRBV29-1 and TRBJ1-1, with unresolved D. V lost 6 bases, J lost 6 bases, and 20 bases lay in between. This CDR3 contains 14 residues. From germline, CDR1 is SQVTM and CDR2 ANQGSEA. The CDR3 region has the DNA TGCAGCGTAGCGTCCCTGGCTCCAACGGCTGAAGCTTTCTTT. Its translation is CSVASLAPTAEAFF.

This sequence joins TRBV4-1 and TRBJ2-6; D perhaps matches TRBD1 (5 bases). V was trimmed by 0 bases and J by 10 bases, leaving 10 bases between them. The length of the CDR3 is 14 residues. Germline-derived CDR1 and CDR2 are MGHRA and YSYEKL. The CDR3: CASSQEGRVNVLTF. The CDR3 nucleotides are TGCGCCAGCAGCCAAGAAGGCAGGGTGAACGTCCTGACTTTC.

The V call is TRBV20-1, the J call TRBJ1-2, with D tentatively TRBD1 (5 bases). With 5 bases removed from V and 4 bases from J, the gap between germline ends came to 14 bases. This CDR3 has 13 residues. Germline lookup yields CDR1 DFQATT and CDR2 SNEGSKA (reference sequence). The CDR3 DNA sequence: TGCAGTGCTTCCCTGGGGGGAAGCTATGGCTACACCTTC. This encodes CSASLGGSYGYTF.